This T cell receptor beta chain was obtained from a study of radiotherapy plus CTLA-4 blockade in lung cancer. Regarding the study as a whole: Tumor-origin TCR clones grew in blood after radiotherapy plus ipilimumab.

CDR1 is SGHAT, CDR2 FQNNGV, per germline. V dropped 4 bases and J dropped 9 bases, with 10 bases sitting between them. The CDR3 length is 12 residues. Remarks on this clone: Its specificity is not known.

Sequenced by immunoSEQ multiplex PCR; TCRdb stores in-frame clones only, minus some. The table records tens of thousands of clones, under 90% of them present only once. This TCR was sampled from a human donor with non-small cell lung cancer who had stable disease on radiotherapy plus ipilimumab. The genes are TRBV11-2 and TRBJ2-1, with D possibly matching TRBD2 (5 bases). Sequencing was performed on peripheral blood, taken from a patient treated with radiotherapy plus ipilimumab. The CDR3 DNA follows: TGTGCCAGCAGCTATGGAGGTGTTGAGCAGTTCTTC. It is translated as CASSYGGVEQFF.